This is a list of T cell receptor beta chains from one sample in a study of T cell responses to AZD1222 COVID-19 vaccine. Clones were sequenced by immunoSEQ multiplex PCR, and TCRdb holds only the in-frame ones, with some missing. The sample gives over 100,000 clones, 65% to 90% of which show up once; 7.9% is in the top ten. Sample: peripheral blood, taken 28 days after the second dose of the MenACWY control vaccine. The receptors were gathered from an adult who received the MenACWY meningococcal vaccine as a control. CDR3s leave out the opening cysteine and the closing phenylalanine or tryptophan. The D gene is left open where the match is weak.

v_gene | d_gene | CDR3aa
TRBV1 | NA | TSSPSGKGADTQY
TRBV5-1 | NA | ASSLQGTYEQY
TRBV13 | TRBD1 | ASSAGQGTTNEKLF
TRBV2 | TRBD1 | ASDRGNTEAF
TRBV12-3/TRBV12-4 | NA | ASTRVRNTEAF
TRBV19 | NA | ASSMVAREQY
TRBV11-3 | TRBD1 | ASSLGGTVSPGEQY
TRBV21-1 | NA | ASSKSFKRDPANSPLH
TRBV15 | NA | ATSRDSLGAYNEQF
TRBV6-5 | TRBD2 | ASSYSTGRVGELF
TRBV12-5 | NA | ASGTPRVSGNTIY
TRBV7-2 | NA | ASSLSQANYGYT
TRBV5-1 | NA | ASSSPGSYEQY
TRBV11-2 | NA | ASSPVGGYTEAF
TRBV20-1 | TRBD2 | SASTTVAGATETQY
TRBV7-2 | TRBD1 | ASSRWDSRNEAF
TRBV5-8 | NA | ASSFGEGFSGNTIY
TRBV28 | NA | ASSWTLDYEQY
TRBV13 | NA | ASSSSVRGLKNGYT
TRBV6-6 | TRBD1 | ASLRTGTFHEQY
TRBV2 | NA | ASSDPYTDTQY
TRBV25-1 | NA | ASSEGQGIEKLF
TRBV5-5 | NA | ASSPRGAYTEAF
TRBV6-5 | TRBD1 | ASSNSGQGGNQPQH
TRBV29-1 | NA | SVAGANTEAF
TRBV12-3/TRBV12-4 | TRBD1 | ASSLRDRQF
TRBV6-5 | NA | ASSYLFSTAQPLH
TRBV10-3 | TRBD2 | AIRAGLEGSDTQY
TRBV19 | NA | ASSISRDTEAF
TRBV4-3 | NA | ASSQADSTYGYT
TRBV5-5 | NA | ASSLLGGAEAF
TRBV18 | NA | ASSPGAMNTEAF
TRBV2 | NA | ASSEGAGYGYT
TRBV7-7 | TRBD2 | ASSPSGGKSSYNEQF
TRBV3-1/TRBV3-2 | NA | ASSPTGGDTEAF
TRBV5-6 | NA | ASSSSGTDTQY
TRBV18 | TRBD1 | ASSTAGGLYGYT
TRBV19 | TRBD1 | ASISSRDRGRVNTEAF
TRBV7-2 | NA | ASSLGWSGNTIY
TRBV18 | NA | ASSPEYEQY
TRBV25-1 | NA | ASSESRTVGLQETQY
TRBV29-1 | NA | SVVSGPPGYT
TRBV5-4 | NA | ASSLFPNEKLF
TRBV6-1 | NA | ASSERDNSPLH
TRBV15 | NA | ATSRQQGGYNSPLH